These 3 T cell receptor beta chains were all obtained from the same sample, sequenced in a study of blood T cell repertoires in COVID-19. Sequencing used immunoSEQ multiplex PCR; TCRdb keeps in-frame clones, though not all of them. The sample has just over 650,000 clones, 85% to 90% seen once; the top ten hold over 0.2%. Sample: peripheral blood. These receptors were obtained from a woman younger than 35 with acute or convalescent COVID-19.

As DNA, the CDR3 is TGCGCCAGCAGCCAAGAGAACTCTTATAATTCACCCCTCCACTTT. Encoded protein: CASSQENSYNSPLHF. J is TRBJ1-6 and V is TRBV4-1; D gene uncertain. Per germline, CDR1 MGHRA and CDR2 YSYEKL. V lost 0 bases and J 4 bases, leaving 7 bases between the germline ends. This CDR3 has 15 amino acids.

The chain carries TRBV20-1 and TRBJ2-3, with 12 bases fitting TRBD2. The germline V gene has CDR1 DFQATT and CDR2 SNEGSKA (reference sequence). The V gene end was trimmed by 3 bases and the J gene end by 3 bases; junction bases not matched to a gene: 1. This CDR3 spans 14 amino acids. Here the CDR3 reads CSASGLAGTDTQYF. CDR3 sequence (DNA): TGCAGTGCTAGTGGACTAGCGGGGACAGATACGCAGTATTTT.

The CDR3 loop is CASSQGDRGAQHF. As DNA, the CDR3 is TGTGCCAGCAGCCAAGGTGACCGGGGGGCCCAGCATTTT. V usage is TRBV4-2 and J usage is TRBJ1-5, with D tentatively TRBD1 (5 bases). The V and J ends lost 1 base and 11 bases respectively, with 12 bases between them. The CDR3 loop spans 13 amino acids. CDR1 and CDR2 from the germline V gene are LGHNA and YNFKEQ.